Listed below are T cell receptor beta chains from one sample, sequenced in a study of cytomegalovirus exposure and HLA in healthy donors. Method: immunoSEQ multiplex PCR; TCRdb's copy keeps in-frame clones and lacks some. The sample has over 150,000 clones, about 83% seen once. The sample consisted of PBMCs. The source is a girl aged 10 to 17 in good health and CMV-seropositive. Each CDR3 is given without its conserved first and last residue. Fields, in order: V gene, clone size, CDR3 protein. Clone size is shown for a subset of rows, as once, few, many or a class of expanded clone.

V: TRBV4-1; size: NA; CDR3: ASSQEVGGGNNEQF
V: TRBV11-3; size: NA; CDR3: ASTVQGTSYNEQF
V: TRBV29-1; size: NA; CDR3: SVPSRDREAF
V: TRBV5-1; size: NA; CDR3: ASSPRLAPISHNEQF
V: TRBV19; size: NA; CDR3: ASSDGGRGIGYT
V: TRBV19; size: NA; CDR3: ASGGTGFDEQY
V: TRBV6-5; size: NA; CDR3: ASSSGQGGTEAF
V: TRBV27; size: NA; CDR3: ASSLLGGSTEAF
V: TRBV6-1; size: few; CDR3: ASSDVAGGPETQY
V: TRBV5-1; size: few; CDR3: ASSSQGSSYNEQF
V: TRBV18; size: once; CDR3: ASSRYREVLGPGEKLF
V: TRBV9; size: NA; CDR3: ASSVGGSNYGYT
V: TRBV2; size: NA; CDR3: ASTATQGARSNGYT
V: TRBV9; size: NA; CDR3: ASSARDRVDEKLF
V: TRBV10-3; size: NA; CDR3: AISGGDSNQPQH
V: TRBV11-2; size: NA; CDR3: ASSSNRGNREQY
V: TRBV6-5; size: NA; CDR3: ASSYVQGPRDTQY
V: TRBV11-2; size: NA; CDR3: ASNKNTEAF
V: TRBV2; size: once; CDR3: ASRLQGADNTEAF
V: TRBV5-6; size: NA; CDR3: ASSLERDRDNYGYT
V: TRBV27; size: NA; CDR3: ASSRPADTQY
V: TRBV5-4; size: once; CDR3: ASSPGQGTGSPLH
V: TRBV9; size: NA; CDR3: ASSVADRRNTYNEQF
V: TRBV19; size: NA; CDR3: ASSLREHEAF
V: TRBV7-9; size: NA; CDR3: ASSSTGDPLWGYT
V: TRBV5-5; size: NA; CDR3: ASSLNRQGTNEQF
V: TRBV6-5; size: NA; CDR3: ASSSEAGINHGYT
V: TRBV19; size: NA; CDR3: ASSNSGTGLEKLF
V: TRBV19; size: NA; CDR3: ASSPFPFAYEQY
V: TRBV19; size: NA; CDR3: ASRPRDDYGYT
V: TRBV6-1; size: NA; CDR3: ASNPDRAKNYGYT
V: TRBV23-1; size: NA; CDR3: ASSQGVGGEQF
V: TRBV2; size: NA; CDR3: ASSDLLGGSSSYEQY
V: TRBV7-9; size: NA; CDR3: ASSSTPGTYNEQF
V: TRBV7-9; size: NA; CDR3: ASSLADRAGNTIY
V: TRBV13; size: NA; CDR3: ASSLGQGIPYGYT
V: TRBV6-4; size: few; CDR3: ASSSGPDTDTQY
V: TRBV6-4; size: NA; CDR3: ASSDNRGLGYT
V: TRBV10-1; size: NA; CDR3: ASSESSGGLDAGELF
V: TRBV6-5; size: NA; CDR3: ASSSRTGDPYEQY
V: TRBV5-1; size: few; CDR3: ASSLAGTGAPSYGYT
V: TRBV5-6; size: once; CDR3: ASSTMSGTGVRRNQPQH
V: TRBV5-1; size: few; CDR3: ASSLSGQGSYEQY
V: TRBV9; size: NA; CDR3: ASSVEGSGGAGDTQY
V: TRBV28; size: once; CDR3: ASSLGQGRVLVGEKLF
V: TRBV12-5; size: NA; CDR3: ASGPDRTGRGNTIY
V: TRBV6-4; size: NA; CDR3: ASYFGQSLNSSSGNTIY
V: TRBV10-3; size: NA; CDR3: AISKRVKTGEELYEQY
V: TRBV2; size: NA; CDR3: ASSEVGGGAPDTQY
V: TRBV7-9; size: NA; CDR3: ASSLSDQETQY
V: TRBV6-5; size: NA; CDR3: ASSPFGGTDTQY
V: TRBV5-1; size: NA; CDR3: ASSSGTSIYNEQF
V: TRBV6-5; size: NA; CDR3: ASSRDRITF
V: TRBV5-1; size: NA; CDR3: ASSLTRGHGYT
V: TRBV15; size: NA; CDR3: ATRDSTAPYEQY
V: TRBV5-1; size: NA; CDR3: ASSSGQGDQPQH
V: TRBV9; size: few; CDR3: ASSVGQVDTQY
V: TRBV10-3; size: NA; CDR3: AIGQGGYEQY
V: TRBV5-1; size: NA; CDR3: ASSVPGTGRETQY
V: TRBV6-5; size: NA; CDR3: ASRGTGVEKLF